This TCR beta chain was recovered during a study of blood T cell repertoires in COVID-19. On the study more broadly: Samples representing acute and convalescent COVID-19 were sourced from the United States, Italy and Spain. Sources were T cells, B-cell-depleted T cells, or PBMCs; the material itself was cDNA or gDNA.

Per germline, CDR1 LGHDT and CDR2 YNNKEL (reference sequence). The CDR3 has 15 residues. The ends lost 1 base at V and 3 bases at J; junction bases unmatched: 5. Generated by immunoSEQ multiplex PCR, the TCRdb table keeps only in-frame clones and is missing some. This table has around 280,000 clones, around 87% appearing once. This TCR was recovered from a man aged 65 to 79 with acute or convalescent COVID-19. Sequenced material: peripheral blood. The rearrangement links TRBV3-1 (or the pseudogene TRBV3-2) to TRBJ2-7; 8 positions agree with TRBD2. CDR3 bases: TGTGCCAGCAGCCAAGGGACTAGCAGACTCTACGAGCAGTACTTC. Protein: CASSQGTSRLYEQYF.